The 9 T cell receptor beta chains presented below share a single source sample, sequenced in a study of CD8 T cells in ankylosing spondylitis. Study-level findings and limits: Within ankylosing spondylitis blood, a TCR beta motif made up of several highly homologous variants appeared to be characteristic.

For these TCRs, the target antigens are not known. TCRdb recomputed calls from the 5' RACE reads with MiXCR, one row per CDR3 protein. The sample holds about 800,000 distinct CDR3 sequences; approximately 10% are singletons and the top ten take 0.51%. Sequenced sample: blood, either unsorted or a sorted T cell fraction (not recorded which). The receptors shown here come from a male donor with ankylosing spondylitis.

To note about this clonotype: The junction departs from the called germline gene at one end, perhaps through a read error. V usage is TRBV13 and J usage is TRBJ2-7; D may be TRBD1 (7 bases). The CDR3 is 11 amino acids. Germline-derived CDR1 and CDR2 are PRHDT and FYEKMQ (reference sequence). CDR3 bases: TGTGCCAGCAGCTGGAGGGGGCCCGGTAACTTC. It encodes CASSWRGPGNF.

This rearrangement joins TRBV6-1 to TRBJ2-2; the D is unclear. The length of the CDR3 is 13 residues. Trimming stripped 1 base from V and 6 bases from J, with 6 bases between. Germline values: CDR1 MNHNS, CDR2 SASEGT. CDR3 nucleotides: TGTGCCAGCAGTGAAGGTCGTGCCGGGGAGCTGTTTTTT. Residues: CASSEGRAGELFF.

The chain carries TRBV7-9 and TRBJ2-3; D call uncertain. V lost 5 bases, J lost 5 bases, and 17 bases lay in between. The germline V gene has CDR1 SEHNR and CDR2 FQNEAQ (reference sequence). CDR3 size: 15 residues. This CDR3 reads CASSPPVLRRDTQYF. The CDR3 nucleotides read TGTGCCAGCAGCCCCCCTGTCCTGAGGAGAGATACGCAGTATTTT.

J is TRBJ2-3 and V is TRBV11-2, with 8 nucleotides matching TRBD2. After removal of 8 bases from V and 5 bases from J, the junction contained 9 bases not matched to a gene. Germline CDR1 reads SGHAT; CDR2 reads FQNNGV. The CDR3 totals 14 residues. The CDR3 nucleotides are TGTGCCAGCTTAATCCCCCGGGGGGGAGATACGCAGTATTTT. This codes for CASLIPRGGDTQYF.

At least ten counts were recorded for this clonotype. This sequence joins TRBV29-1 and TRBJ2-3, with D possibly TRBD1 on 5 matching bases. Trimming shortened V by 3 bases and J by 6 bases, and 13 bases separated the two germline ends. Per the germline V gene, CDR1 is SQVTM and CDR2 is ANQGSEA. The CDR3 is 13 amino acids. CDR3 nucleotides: TGCAGCGTTGAGGCAGGGAAGAGGGATACGCAGTATTTT. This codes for CSVEAGKRDTQYF.

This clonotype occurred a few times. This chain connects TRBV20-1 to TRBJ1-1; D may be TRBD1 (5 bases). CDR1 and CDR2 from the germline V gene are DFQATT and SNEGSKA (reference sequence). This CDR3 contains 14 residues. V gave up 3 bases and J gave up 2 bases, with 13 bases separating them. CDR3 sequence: CSARWAGHNTEAFF. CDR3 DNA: TGCAGTGCTAGGTGGGCAGGACATAACACTGAAGCTTTCTTT.

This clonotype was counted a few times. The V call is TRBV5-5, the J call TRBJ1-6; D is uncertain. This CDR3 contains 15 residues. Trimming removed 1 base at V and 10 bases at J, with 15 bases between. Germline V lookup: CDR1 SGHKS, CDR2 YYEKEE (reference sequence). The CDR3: CASSLFGPTDSPLHF. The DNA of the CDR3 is TGTGCCAGCAGCTTGTTCGGACCAACCGACTCACCCCTCCACTTT.

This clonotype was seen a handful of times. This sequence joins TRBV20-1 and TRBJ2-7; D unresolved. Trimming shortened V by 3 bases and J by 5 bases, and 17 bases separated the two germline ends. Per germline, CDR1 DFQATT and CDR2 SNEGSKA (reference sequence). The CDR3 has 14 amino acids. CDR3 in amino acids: CSASRSFEQDEQYF. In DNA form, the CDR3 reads TGCAGTGCTAGTCGGTCTTTCGAGCAAGACGAGCAGTACTTC.

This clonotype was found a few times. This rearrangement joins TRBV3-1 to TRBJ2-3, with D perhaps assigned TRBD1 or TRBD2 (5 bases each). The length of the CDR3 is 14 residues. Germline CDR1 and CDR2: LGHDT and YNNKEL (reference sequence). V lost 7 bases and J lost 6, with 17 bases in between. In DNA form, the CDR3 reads TGTGCCAGCACCGGGGACCTTTTACGGGATACGCAGTATTTT. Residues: CASTGDLLRDTQYF.